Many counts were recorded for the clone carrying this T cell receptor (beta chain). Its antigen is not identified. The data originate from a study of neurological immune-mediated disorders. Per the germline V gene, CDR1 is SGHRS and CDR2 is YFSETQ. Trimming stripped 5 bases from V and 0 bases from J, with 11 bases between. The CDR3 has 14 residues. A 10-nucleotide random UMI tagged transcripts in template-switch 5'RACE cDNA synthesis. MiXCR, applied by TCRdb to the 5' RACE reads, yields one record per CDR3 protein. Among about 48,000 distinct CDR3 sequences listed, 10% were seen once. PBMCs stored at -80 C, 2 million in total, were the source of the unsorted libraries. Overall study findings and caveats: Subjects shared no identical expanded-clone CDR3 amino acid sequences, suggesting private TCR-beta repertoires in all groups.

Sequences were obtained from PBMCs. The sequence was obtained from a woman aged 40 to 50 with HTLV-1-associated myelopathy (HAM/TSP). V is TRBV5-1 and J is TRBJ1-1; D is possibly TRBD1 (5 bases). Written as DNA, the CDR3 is TGCGCCAGCAGAATGGGGCTCATGAACACTGAAGCTTTCTTT. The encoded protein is CASRMGLMNTEAFF.